This TCR beta chain derives from a study of blood T cell repertoires in COVID-19. Across the study: Acute and convalescent COVID-19 specimens originated in the United States, Italy and Spain.

Some clones are missing from TCRdb's copy, which holds only in-frame ones; the method was immunoSEQ multiplex PCR. There are around 91,000 clones in the sample; about four fifths occur only once, and 18% lies in the top ten. V shed 1 base, J shed 4 bases, and the junction held 9 bases outside the gene matches. CDR1 SGHTA and CDR2 FQGNSA come from the germline V gene. The CDR3 has 17 residues. This clone was observed a handful of times. The specimen was peripheral blood. The sequence was obtained from a woman older than 75 with active or convalescent COVID-19. The chain uses TRBV7-2 and TRBJ2-2; 7 bases align to TRBD2. Here the CDR3 DNA reads TGTGCCAGCAGCTTAGTCTTTGGCGGGAGCGTCACCGGGGAGCTGTTTTTT. It specifies CASSLVFGGSVTGELFF.